What follows are 3 T cell receptor beta chains derived from one specimen sequenced in a study of blood T cell repertoires in COVID-19. TCRdb's table, derived via immunoSEQ multiplex PCR, lists solely in-frame clones and lacks some. The sample holds around 700,000 clones, about 87% seen once. The sequenced sample was peripheral blood. Receptor source: a young woman with acute or convalescent COVID-19.

This chain joins TRBV7-9 and TRBJ1-2; D is possibly TRBD1 (5 bases). Germline V gives CDR1 SEHNR, CDR2 FQNEAQ (reference sequence). The CDR3 sequence is 13 residues long. Trimming pared 5 bases from V and 2 bases from J, leaving 9 bases between. CDR3 loop: CASSPDTNYGYTF. For the CDR3, the DNA is TGTGCCAGCAGCCCGGACACCAACTATGGCTACACCTTC.

This chain connects TRBV30 to TRBJ1-1; D remains unclear. Germline V gene data show CDR1 as GTSNPN and CDR2 as SVGIG (reference sequence). This CDR3 contains 12 residues. DNA for the CDR3: TGTGCAAACACCCCCCAGTTCACTGAAGCTTTCTTT. Amino acids: CANTPQFTEAFF.

Here the CDR3 reads CAISDPFQPQHF. The CDR3 DNA reads TGTGCCATCAGTGATCCCTTCCAGCCCCAGCATTTT. The gene calls are TRBV10-3 and TRBJ1-5; D not resolved. The CDR3 is made up of 12 amino acids. Trimming shortened V by 3 bases and J by 7 bases, and 7 bases separated the two germline ends. Germline CDR1 reads ENHRY; CDR2 reads SYGVKD.